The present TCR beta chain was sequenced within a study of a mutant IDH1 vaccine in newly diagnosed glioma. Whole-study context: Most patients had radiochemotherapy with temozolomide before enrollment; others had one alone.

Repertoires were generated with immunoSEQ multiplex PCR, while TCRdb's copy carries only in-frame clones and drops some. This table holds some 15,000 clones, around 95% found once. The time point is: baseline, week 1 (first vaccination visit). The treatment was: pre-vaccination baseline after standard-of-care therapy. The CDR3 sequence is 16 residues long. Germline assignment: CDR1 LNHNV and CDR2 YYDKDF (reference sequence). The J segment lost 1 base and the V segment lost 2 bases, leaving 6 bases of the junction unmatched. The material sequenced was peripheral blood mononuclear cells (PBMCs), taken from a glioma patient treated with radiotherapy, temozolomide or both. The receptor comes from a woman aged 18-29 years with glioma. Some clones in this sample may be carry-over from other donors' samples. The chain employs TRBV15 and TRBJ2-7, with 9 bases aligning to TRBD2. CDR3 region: CATSRSGGRESYEQYF. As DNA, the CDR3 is TGTGCCACCAGCAGATCCGGCGGGAGGGAATCCTACGAGCAGTACTTC.